Below are 10 T cell receptor beta chains sequenced from a single sample in a study of identical twins. TCRdb recomputed calls from the 5' RACE reads with MiXCR, one row per CDR3 protein. The table has hundreds of thousands of distinct CDR3 sequences, roughly 10% seen once. This sample also belongs to another study, concerning yellow fever vaccine responses in identical twins.

Specimen: CD8+ T cells sorted from blood. The receptors were gathered from a woman aged 18-30 years in good health.

This clonotype was found many times. DNA of the CDR3: TGTGCCAGCAGCTGGGGGGACAGGGGGCCTGAAGCTTTCTTT. It codes for CASSWGDRGPEAFF. V usage is TRBV7-9 and J usage is TRBJ1-1; TRBD1 aligns across 12 bases. The CDR3 has 14 amino acids. Germline trimming cut 4 bases from V and 6 bases from J; bases unmatched to any gene: 3. The germline CDR1 and CDR2 sequences are SEHNR and FQNEAQ (reference sequence).

The sample holds many counts of this clonotype. The chain recombines TRBV20-1 with TRBJ2-7, with D tentatively TRBD1 (6 bases). Between the trimmed V and J ends, which lost 1 base and 3 bases, there was a span of 13 bases. Per the germline V gene, CDR1 is DFQATT and CDR2 is SNEGSKA (reference sequence). The CDR3 consists of 14 residues. CDR3 sequence: CSARGTGNYYEQYF. In DNA form, the CDR3 reads TGCAGTGCTAGAGGAACAGGGAATTACTACGAGCAGTACTTC.

This clonotype was observed a handful of times. The chain couples TRBV9 to TRBJ2-3, with D tentatively TRBD1 or TRBD2 (5 bases each). CDR1 is SGDLS and CDR2 is YYNGEE in the germline V gene. V gave up 0 bases and J gave up 6 bases, with 14 bases separating them. The CDR3 has 15 residues. The CDR3: CASSVEGLPGDTQYF. The CDR3 coding sequence is TGTGCCAGCAGCGTAGAGGGGCTCCCGGGGGATACGCAGTATTTT. Full variable domain (missing parts from reference TRBV9 and TRBJ2-3): DSGVTQTPKHLITATGQRVTLRCSPRSGDLSVYWYQQSLDQGLQFLIQYYNGEERAKGNILERFSAQQFPDLHSELNLSSLELGDSALYFCASSVEGLPGDTQYFGPGTRLTVL.

The table lists this clonotype with a few counts. This chain connects TRBV30 to TRBJ1-1; tentative D call: TRBD1 (5 bases). This CDR3 is 14 amino acids long. Trimming left V 0 bases short and J 1 base short, with 9 bases between. Per the germline V gene, CDR1 is GTSNPN and CDR2 is SVGIG (reference sequence). CDR3 sequence (DNA): TGTGCCTGGAGTGTACTGGACACGAACACTGAAGCTTTCTTT. It codes for CAWSVLDTNTEAFF.

The V gene is TRBV4-1, the J gene TRBJ2-7, with 8 positions matching TRBD2. Germline trimming cut 3 bases from V and 7 bases from J; bases unmatched to any gene: 8. Germline CDR1 reads MGHRA; CDR2 reads YSYEKL. This CDR3 region has 14 residues. The CDR3 protein is CASSQVAGSGEQYF. CDR3 nucleotides: TGCGCCAGCAGCCAGGTAGCGGGATCGGGAGAGCAGTACTTC.

In its sample, this clonotype was seen a few times. V and J are TRBV9 and TRBJ2-1; unclear D gene. CDR3 length equals 17 residues. The V end lost 3 bases, the J end lost 0 bases, and 16 bases lay between the germline ends. Germline-derived CDR1 and CDR2 are SGDLS and YYNGEE. The CDR3 region is CASSGSLGFSSYNEQFF. CDR3 DNA sequence: TGTGCCAGCAGCGGGAGCTTGGGTTTTAGCTCCTACAATGAGCAGTTCTTC.

This clonotype was picked up a small number of times. J is TRBJ2-6 and V is TRBV4-1; no clear D gene. The CDR3 has 17 residues. Trimming removed 0 bases from V and 2 bases from J, with 11 bases in between. Germline V lookup: CDR1 MGHRA, CDR2 YSYEKL. CDR3: CASSQDNRFTGANVLTF. CDR3 coding DNA: TGCGCCAGCAGCCAAGATAACCGCTTTACTGGGGCCAACGTCCTGACTTTC.

The rearrangement uses TRBV12-3 or TRBV12-4 and TRBJ1-5, with unresolved D. V gave up 3 bases and J gave up 5 bases, with 11 bases separating them. This CDR3 comprises 14 residues. CDR3 sequence: CASSFSGGDQPQHF. CDR3 in DNA: TGTGCCAGCAGTTTTTCGGGAGGTGATCAGCCCCAGCATTTT.

J is TRBJ2-3 and V is TRBV4-3, with 8 positions matching TRBD2. V was pared by 4 bases and J by 5 bases, with 5 bases of the junction left unmatched. Germline V gene data show CDR1 as LGHNA and CDR2 as YSLEER. There are 14 residues in the CDR3. The CDR3: CASSLGLGGDTQYF. In nucleotides, the CDR3 is TGCGCCAGCAGCCTGGGACTAGGTGGAGATACGCAGTATTTT.

This clonotype appeared a few times. This sequence joins TRBV11-2 and TRBJ2-1; 10 nucleotides agree with TRBD2. V dropped 2 bases and J dropped 6; count of bases not matched to a gene: 4. The CDR3 covers 15 residues. Germline-derived CDR1 and CDR2 are SGHAT and FQNNGV. The CDR3 nucleotides are TGTGCCAGCAGCTTATGGACTAGCGGTACCAATGAGCAGTTCTTC. It encodes CASSLWTSGTNEQFF.